In its sample, the clone carrying this T cell receptor beta chain was seen a few times. Sampled while nominally healthy, donors likely had unrecorded immune exposures. The CDR3 has 17 residues. The germline V gene has CDR1 PRHDT and CDR2 FYEKMQ (reference sequence). The V segment lost 4 bases and the J segment 6 bases; nucleotides outside the gene matches: 13. The PCR was carried out with 60 Vbeta primers and 13 Jbeta primers. TCRdb's copy holds only in-frame clones and misses some; the assay was immunoSEQ multiplex PCR. The sample lists about 130,000 clones; under 80% were seen once. This entry is derived from a study of cytomegalovirus exposure and HLA in healthy donors. Study at large: The Caucasian-associated ancestry cluster held roughly 80% of a few hundred genotyped donors.

V is TRBV13 and J is TRBJ2-1, with 9 nucleotides matching TRBD2. The receptor was derived from a young man in good health and CMV-seropositive. Material: PBMCs. This CDR3 reads CASSSTVLAGAGNEQFF. CDR3 sequence (DNA): TGTGCCAGCAGCTCTACGGTCTTAGCGGGAGCAGGCAATGAGCAGTTCTTC.